The next 16 T cell receptor beta chains were all read from a single sample in a study of human T cells and chemical hapten exposure. Time point described: patch test 3, about 24 weeks after DPC sensitization. Treatment of the sample: therapeutic diphenylcyclopropenone sensitization with weekly scalp DPC. A single record per CDR3 protein comes from TCRdb applying MiXCR to the RACE reads. In the table there are about 160,000 distinct CDR3 sequences, 25% to 35% of which are singletons. The input for sequencing was whole blood, taken in connection with sensitization to the hapten diphenylcyclopropenone (DPC). The receptors stem from a woman in her late teens or twenties with alopecia areata. Some clones in this sample may be carry-over from other donors' samples.

This clonotype came up a few times. This sequence joins TRBV2 and TRBJ2-1; maybe TRBD1 (6 bases). The V gene lost 11 bases and the J gene lost 8 bases, with 19 bases spanning the gap. The CDR3 loop spans 13 amino acids. Germline V gives CDR1 SNHLY, CDR2 FYNNEI. CDR3 sequence: CAFHRVIRDEQFF. CDR3 DNA: TGTGCCTTCCACAGGGTGATCCGTGATGAGCAGTTCTTC.

The chain joins TRBV15 to TRBJ2-1; D possibly matches TRBD1 or TRBD2 (5 bases each). V gave up 8 bases and J gave up 4 bases, with 15 bases separating them. The CDR3 length is 14 residues. Germline V gene sequence: CDR1 LNHNV, CDR2 YYDKDF (reference sequence). CDR3 DNA: TGTGCCACCGGGGGAACGCCCAAATACAATGAGCAGTTCTTC. Translation: CATGGTPKYNEQFF.

The chain employs TRBV2 and TRBJ2-5, with D perhaps matching TRBD2 (5 bases). The CDR3 covers 14 residues. Trimming shortened V by 2 bases and J by 1 base, and 8 bases separated the two germline ends. CDR1 and CDR2 (germline): SNHLY, FYNNEI. CDR3 amino acids: CASSESLAQETQYF. Here the CDR3 DNA reads TGTGCCAGCAGTGAATCCCTAGCCCAAGAGACCCAGTACTTC.

This chain joins TRBV4-1 and TRBJ1-4, with 8 bases lining up with TRBD1. The CDR3 is 13 residues long. The germline V gene encodes CDR1 MGHRA and CDR2 YSYEKL. Trimming removed 3 bases from V and 13 bases from J; junction bases left unmatched: 7. The CDR3 DNA sequence: TGCGCCAGCAGCCAGAACAGGGGGGGCGGACTGTTTTTT. It translates to CASSQNRGGGLFF.

This clonotype has more than one count but fewer than ten. The chain employs TRBV7-9 and TRBJ1-2, with D possibly TRBD1 on 5 matching bases. There are 14 residues in the CDR3. The ends were cut back, 7 bases at V and 2 bases at J, with 14 bases in the middle. Germline CDR1 is SEHNR and CDR2 is FQNEAQ (reference sequence). The CDR3 sequence is CASTRTGPNYGYTF. Here the CDR3 DNA reads TGTGCCAGCACTCGAACGGGGCCAAACTATGGCTACACCTTC.

This clonotype has only a few counts. The chain recombines TRBV24-1 with TRBJ2-1, with 8 bases lining up with TRBD1. The length of the CDR3 is 17 residues. Germline values: CDR1 KGHDR, CDR2 SFDVKD. The V and J ends lost 10 bases and 1 base, in that order; junction bases with no gene match: 14. CDR3 nucleotides: TGTGCCACAGGACAGGGCCTAGGGGGGCCTTCCTACAATGAGCAGTTCTTC. It is translated as CATGQGLGGPSYNEQFF.

This clonotype occurred many times. V is TRBV4-1 and J is TRBJ1-1, with TRBD1 as a possible D gene (5 bases). The CDR3 sequence is 15 residues long. The germline V and J ends were trimmed by 4 bases and 0 bases, with 12 bases remaining between them. Germline loops: CDR1 MGHRA, CDR2 YSYEKL. CDR3 sequence reads: CASSRGGLLNTEAFF. The CDR3 bases are TGCGCCAGCAGCCGTGGGGGACTGTTGAACACTGAAGCTTTCTTT.

This clonotype showed up just a few times. The chain is built from TRBV6-2 or TRBV6-3 and TRBJ2-3; D call uncertain. The CDR3 sequence is 13 residues long. From germline, CDR1 is MNHEY and CDR2 SVGEGT. Trimming left V 5 bases short and J 0 bases short, with 6 bases between. The CDR3 sequence is CASSKTSTDTQYF. The CDR3 nucleotides are TGTGCCAGCAGTAAGACTAGCACAGATACGCAGTATTTT.

This clonotype has only a few counts. The genes are TRBV20-1 and TRBJ2-7; D remains ambiguous. Germline lookup yields CDR1 DFQATT and CDR2 SNEGSKA (reference sequence). V lost 0 bases and J lost 1, with 4 bases in between. CDR3 size: 12 residues. The CDR3 reads CSARDSSYEQYF. The DNA for the CDR3 is TGCAGTGCTAGAGACAGTTCCTACGAGCAGTACTTC.

This clonotype appeared a few times. V usage is TRBV7-9 and J usage is TRBJ1-1, with 7 nucleotides matching TRBD1. This CDR3 spans 14 amino acids. Germline CDR1 SEHNR, CDR2 FQNEAQ (reference sequence). V lost 5 bases, J lost 1 base, and 4 bases stayed unmatched. CDR3 in DNA: TGTGCCAGCAGCCCCTACAGGGGGAACACTGAAGCTTTCTTT. Amino acid sequence: CASSPYRGNTEAFF.

This CDR3 is CSARWGARNSPLHF. As DNA, the CDR3 is TGCAGTGCTAGATGGGGGGCCAGGAATTCACCCCTCCACTTT. The J gene is TRBJ1-6, the V gene TRBV20-1; tentatively, D is TRBD1 (6 bases). The V and J ends lost 2 bases and 7 bases respectively, with 12 bases between them. The CDR3 runs 14 residues. The germline V gene encodes CDR1 DFQATT and CDR2 SNEGSKA (reference sequence).

The sample holds one count of this clonotype. The chain joins TRBV9 to TRBJ2-5; D is unclear. The CDR3 covers 13 residues. The ends were cut back, 4 bases at V and 3 bases at J, with 10 bases in the middle. Germline-derived CDR1 and CDR2 are SGDLS and YYNGEE. CDR3 bases: TGTGCCAGCAGCCTAGAACCTAAAGAGACCCAGTACTTC. Translated, it gives CASSLEPKETQYF.

In this sample, this clonotype turned up a few times. This sequence joins TRBV10-3 and TRBJ2-7; a weak D match, TRBD1 (5 bases). CDR3 length: 11 amino acids. Between the trimmed V and J ends, which lost 8 bases and 6 bases, there was a span of 11 bases. From germline, CDR1 is ENHRY and CDR2 SYGVKD. The CDR3 loop reads CAIRQGTEQYF. In DNA, the CDR3 is TGTGCCATCCGCCAGGGAACCGAGCAGTACTTC.

This clonotype turned up a few times. The V and J genes are TRBV3-1 and TRBJ2-7, with TRBD2 matching over 14 bases. The CDR3 runs 16 residues. V shed 3 bases, J shed 4 bases, and the junction held 5 bases outside the gene matches. Germline V gives CDR1 LGHDT, CDR2 YNNKEL (reference sequence). As DNA, the CDR3 is TGTGCCAGCAGCCAGAGACTAGCGGGAGGGCCGTACGAGCAGTACTTC. Its translation is CASSQRLAGGPYEQYF.

DNA for the CDR3: TGTGCCAGCAGCTTAAACCTAGCGGGAGGGCCTGATACGCAGTATTTT. It is translated as CASSLNLAGGPDTQYF. V is TRBV7-3 and J is TRBJ2-3; 12 positions match TRBD2. The ends lost 1 base at V and 6 bases at J; junction bases unmatched: 5. Germline values: CDR1 SGHTA, CDR2 FQGTGA. The CDR3 contains 16 residues.

As DNA, the CDR3 is TGCGCCAGCAGCCAAGTTATACGGGGAACGAACACTGAAGCTTTCTTT. Residues: CASSQVIRGTNTEAFF. This chain connects TRBV4-3 to TRBJ1-1; unclear D gene. The length of the CDR3 is 16 residues. Germline V lookup: CDR1 LGHNA, CDR2 YSLEER. V lost 1 base and J lost 1, with 13 bases in between.